What follows describes a single T cell receptor beta chain. What it recognizes is unknown. From germline, CDR1 is SGHRS and CDR2 YFSETQ. This CDR3 has 14 residues. The trim removed 6 bases at V and 5 bases at J, leaving 6 bases unmatched. The data were obtained in a study of T cell responses to AZD1222 COVID-19 vaccine. Study-level points and caveats: When two AZD1222 doses had been given, Spike-specific TCR breadth and depth rose. A mostly white British donor set with more females was recruited, and clonal diversity was possibly underestimated.

Method: immunoSEQ multiplex PCR; TCRdb's copy keeps in-frame clones and lacks some. The sample carries approximately 94,000 clones, about 85% recorded once. The sample in question was peripheral blood, obtained on day 0 of AZD1222 vaccination. The chain has TRBV5-1 and TRBJ1-4; 8 bases map to TRBD1. This receptor was identified in an adult in good health. For the CDR3, the DNA is TGCGCCAGCAACCAACAGGGGGAGAATGAAAAACTGTTTTTT. Protein product: CASNQQGENEKLFF. Filled out from reference TRBV5-1 and TRBJ1-4, the complete variable domain reads KAGVTQTPRYLIKTRGQQVTLSCSPISGHRSVSWYQQTPGQGLQFLFEYFSETQRNKGNFPGRFSGRQFSNSRSEMNVSTLELGDSALYLCASNQQGENEKLFFGSGTQLSVL.